This entry concerns a single T cell receptor beta chain. Its antigen is unknown. The junction had 5 bases not matched to a gene; V was cut back by 5 bases and J by 2 bases. CDR1 is SGHTA and CDR2 is FQGNSA in the germline V gene. CDR3 length: 14 residues. The data stem from a study of shared clonotypes between healthy human individuals. Overall study results and limits: Rarefaction analysis demonstrated incomplete sorted-subset sequencing notwithstanding large depth. Read depth was anticipated to influence clonotype sharing among donors.

The table came from immunoSEQ multiplex PCR; TCRdb's copy has only in-frame clones and leaves some out. The table lists roughly 2 million clones, about 95% of them singletons. Sequencing used naive CD4+ T cells sorted from blood. The subset here: CD45RA+ positively selected. The chain uses TRBV7-2 and TRBJ2-7; 8 bases align to TRBD1. This sequence originates from a man younger than 35 in good health. The CDR3 region has the DNA TGTGCCAGCAGCCCTCTGACAGGGGCCTACGAGCAGTACTTC. Translated, it gives CASSPLTGAYEQYF.